These 21 T cell receptor beta chains were sequenced from one sample in a study of spatial heterogeneity in lung cancer. Study observations and caveats: Tumoral mutation counts were tracked by counts of expanded intratumoral alpha and beta TCRs.

Each CDR3 protein gets one entry after TCRdb re-called the 5' RACE reads with MiXCR. The profile covers 9,500 to 12,000 distinct CDR3 sequences, with about 8.4% appearing a single time and roughly 22% taken by the ten largest. Time point reported: sample taken at primary tumor resection. These TCRs' antigens remain unknown. The starting material was lung tumor tissue, obtained at surgery. The receptors stem from a female donor with early-stage non-small cell lung cancer.

This clonotype is judged medium-sized (0.01 to 0.1%). The library was designed around alpha chains, so this beta chain is a stray read whose abundance carries little weight. The rearrangement uses TRBV2 and TRBJ1-1, with TRBD1 as a possible D gene (5 bases). This CDR3 has 13 amino acids. The germline V and J ends were trimmed by 3 bases and 3 bases, with 8 bases remaining between them. Germline V gene sequence: CDR1 SNHLY, CDR2 FYNNEI. The CDR3 DNA reads TGTGCCAGCAGTGAGATAGGGGACACTGAAGCTTTCTTT. Its protein is CASSEIGDTEAFF.

This clonotype was recorded many times. The library was built for alpha chains, so this beta chain is an off-target read and its size means little. The genes are TRBV6-5 and TRBJ2-7; D perhaps matches TRBD1 (6 bases). The ends were cut back, 5 bases at V and 4 bases at J, with 9 bases in the middle. There are 12 residues in the CDR3. Germline lookup yields CDR1 MNHEY and CDR2 SVGAGI. The CDR3 reads CASSVDRYEQYF. CDR3 coding DNA: TGTGCCAGCAGTGTAGACAGGTACGAGCAGTACTTC.

This clonotype was observed many times. A library made for alpha chains picked up this beta chain off target, so its size means little. The chain links TRBV12-3 or TRBV12-4 to TRBJ2-7; D may be TRBD2 (7 bases). This CDR3 comprises 14 residues. V was clipped by 7 bases and J by 2 bases, with 15 bases between them. DNA of the CDR3: TGTGCCAGCACCTGGGACGGGGGGCCCTACGAGCAGTACTTC. Translated, it gives CASTWDGGPYEQYF.

In this sample, this clonotype turned up many times. Because this beta chain is a stray read in a library intended to capture alpha chains, its abundance should not be given much weight. This chain uses TRBV3-1 with TRBJ2-3, with 9 bases identical to TRBD2. J lost 1 base, V lost 5 bases, and 16 bases had no gene match. The V gene's germline CDR1 is LGHDT and CDR2 YNNKEL (reference sequence). CDR3 length equals 19 residues. The CDR3 sequence: CASSAGPRVAGEGTDTQYF. In DNA form, the CDR3 reads TGTGCCAGCAGCGCGGGGCCCAGGGTAGCGGGGGAAGGCACAGATACGCAGTATTTT.

This clonotype is categorized as medium-sized. The library was built for alpha chains, so this beta chain is an off-target read and its size means little. The chain is built from TRBV4-2 and TRBJ1-1, with TRBD1 as a possible D gene (6 bases). Trimming cost V 4 bases and J 3 bases, with 15 bases left between them. CDR1 and CDR2 (germline): LGHNA, YNFKEQ. The CDR3 consists of 15 residues. The CDR3 is CASSRRNPGDTEAFF. DNA of the CDR3: TGTGCCAGCAGCCGCCGAAACCCAGGGGACACTGAAGCTTTCTTT.

This clonotype was observed at least ten times. This beta chain turned up in a library designed for alpha chains; as an off-target read, its abundance says little. The rearrangement links TRBV7-8 to TRBJ1-2; D might be TRBD1 (5 bases). The CDR3 totals 14 residues. Trimming shortened V by 0 bases and J by 8 bases, and 13 bases separated the two germline ends. Germline V lookup: CDR1 SGHVS, CDR2 FQNEAQ. In nucleotides, the CDR3 is TGTGCCAGCAGCTTAGCGCAGGGAGGGGACGGCTACACCTTC. Protein: CASSLAQGGDGYTF. Full variable domain (outside the CDR3, taken from reference TRBV7-8 and TRBJ1-2): GAGVSQSPRYKVAKRGQDVALRCDPISGHVSLFWYQQALGQGPEFLTYFQNEAQLDKSGLPSDRFFAERPEGSVSTLKIQRTQQEDSAVYLCASSLAQGGDGYTFGSGTRLTVV.

At least ten counts were recorded for this clonotype. This beta chain was picked up by a library intended for alpha chains and is off target, so its count carries little meaning. The J gene is TRBJ2-2, the V gene TRBV11-3; D call uncertain. In germline, CDR1 is SGHNT, CDR2 YENEEA. With 4 bases removed from V and 2 bases from J, the gap between germline ends came to 5 bases. This CDR3 is 13 amino acids long. The CDR3 here is CASSYRNTGELFF. The CDR3 nucleotides read TGTGCCAGCAGCTATCGAAACACCGGGGAGCTGTTTTTT.

This clonotype was seen many times. A junction boundary mismatches the germline segment, possibly from a read error. The size of this beta chain means little, since it is a stray read in a library made for alpha chains. In DNA, the CDR3 is TGCAGTGCTGCAGGTAGCTCCCACGAGCAGTACTTC. Amino acid sequence: CSAAGSSHEQYF. This chain uses TRBV20-1 with TRBJ2-7; no firm D call. Germline V gene lookup returns CDR1 DFQATT and CDR2 SNEGSKA (reference sequence). The CDR3 totals 12 residues.

This clonotype was counted many times. A library prepared for alpha chains yielded this beta chain as an off-target read; its size is of little meaning. V gene TRBV15 combines with J gene TRBJ1-1; 7 positions agree with TRBD1. Trimming removed 0 bases from V and 6 bases from J; junction bases left unmatched: 13. There are 17 residues in the CDR3. The germline gives CDR1 LNHNV, CDR2 YYDKDF (reference sequence). The CDR3 nucleotides read TGTGCCACCAGCAGAGATCAACAGGCAGGGGGGAAGCCTGAAGCTTTCTTT. Amino acids: CATSRDQQAGGKPEAFF.

By proportion, this clonotype is large (0.1 to 1%). This beta chain came through as a stray read in a library set up for alpha chains, and its size says little. The chain carries TRBV11-2 and TRBJ2-3; D not certain. With 1 base removed from V and 0 bases from J, the gap between germline ends came to 8 bases. The CDR3 loop spans 15 amino acids. The germline V gene has CDR1 SGHAT and CDR2 FQNNGV. CDR3 in DNA: TGTGCCAGCAGCTTAGGCGGCATCAGCACAGATACGCAGTATTTT. Its protein product is CASSLGGISTDTQYF.

Sample share makes this clonotype medium-sized. This beta chain is a stray sequence in a library constructed for alpha chains; its clone size is not meaningful. The chain joins TRBV12-3 or TRBV12-4 to TRBJ2-6; D is unresolved. Trimming shortened V by 3 bases and J by 12 bases, and 12 bases separated the two germline ends. The CDR3 has 13 residues. The CDR3 DNA is TGTGCCAGCAGTTTGGGCTCTCCGCCCGTCCTGACTTTC. Residues: CASSLGSPPVLTF.

This clonotype came up a few times. This beta chain is a stray sequence in a library constructed for alpha chains; its clone size is not meaningful. This chain links TRBV28 with TRBJ2-3, with D possibly TRBD2 on 6 matching bases. In germline, CDR1 is MDHEN, CDR2 SYDVKM. The CDR3 is 16 amino acids. V was clipped by 6 bases and J by 5 bases, with 21 bases between them. The CDR3 region has the DNA TGTGCCAGCAGCCCTATGGGCTCCGACGGGGGAGATACGCAGTATTTT. Protein product: CASSPMGSDGGDTQYF.

The table lists this clonotype with many counts. Found in a library prepared for alpha chains, this beta chain is an off-target read, and its abundance has little meaning. V usage is TRBV3-1 and J usage is TRBJ1-5; D remains unclear. V was trimmed by 4 bases and J by 5 bases, leaving 9 bases between them. CDR1 is LGHDT, CDR2 YNNKEL, per germline (reference sequence). This CDR3 contains 13 residues. CDR3: CASSPVVDQPQHF. The CDR3 coding sequence is TGTGCCAGCAGCCCGGTGGTGGATCAGCCCCAGCATTTT. The whole variable domain, remainder taken from reference TRBV3-1 and TRBJ1-5, is DTAVSQTPKYLVTQMGNDKSIKCEQNLGHDTMYWYKQDSKKFLKIMFSYNNKELIINETVPNRFSPKSPDKAHLNLHINSLELGDSAVYFCASSPVVDQPQHFGDGTRLSIL.

A remark on this clonotype: For a library built for alpha chains, this beta chain is a stray read; little rests on its size. The rearrangement links TRBV7-8 to TRBJ1-2, with D maybe TRBD1 (5 bases). CDR1 and CDR2 from the germline V gene are SGHVS and FQNEAQ. There are 16 residues in the CDR3. V shed 5 bases and J shed 4 bases, with 20 bases lying between them. As DNA, the CDR3 is TGTGCCAGCAGCCCAGAAAAACAGCCGGACATCTATGGCTACACCTTC. Its protein is CASSPEKQPDIYGYTF.

This clonotype has ten or more counts. Little can be read into the size of this beta chain, an off-target read in a library designed for alpha chains. This chain connects TRBV6-1 to TRBJ1-6; D gene unclear. V lost 0 bases and J lost 10, with 7 bases in between. The CDR3 consists of 13 residues. CDR1 and CDR2 (germline): MNHNS, SASEGT. CDR3 sequence: CASSEARGSPLHF. The CDR3 nucleotides are TGTGCCAGCAGTGAAGCGAGAGGGTCACCCCTCCACTTT.

This clonotype was detected many times. Found in a library prepared for alpha chains, this beta chain is an off-target read, and its abundance has little meaning. V usage is TRBV20-1 and J usage is TRBJ2-3; D is unresolved. The CDR3 length is 13 residues. CDR1 DFQATT and CDR2 SNEGSKA come from the germline V gene (reference sequence). V lost 5 bases and J 0 bases, leaving 9 bases between the germline ends. The CDR3 loop is CSAPFSSTDTQYF. The CDR3 DNA reads TGCAGTGCTCCCTTTTCAAGCACAGATACGCAGTATTTT.

The table lists this clonotype with many counts. This beta chain is an off-target read within a library intended for alpha chains, so its frequency means little. The chain uses TRBV2 and TRBJ2-5; D assignment may be TRBD1 or TRBD2 (6 bases each). CDR3 length: 12 residues. V was pared by 7 bases and J by 5 bases, with 11 bases between. Germline CDR1 reads SNHLY; CDR2 reads FYNNEI. CDR3 amino acids: CASKGGLETQYF. Here the CDR3 DNA reads TGTGCCAGCAAGGGGGGCCTGGAGACCCAGTACTTC.

Turning to this clonotype: This beta chain is a stray read from a library made for alpha chains; its abundance is not meaningful. The rearrangement links TRBV18 to TRBJ1-6, with D maybe TRBD1 (6 bases). Trimming left V 2 bases short and J 10 bases short, with 18 bases between. Germline V gives CDR1 KGHSH, CDR2 LQKENI. The CDR3 totals 16 residues. The CDR3 region is CASSPSTSGVKSPLHF. CDR3 DNA: TGTGCCAGCTCACCAAGTACGTCAGGGGTCAAATCACCCCTCCACTTT.

This clonotype is medium-sized (0.01 to 0.1%) in the sample. This beta chain turned up in a library designed for alpha chains; as an off-target read, its abundance says little. The genes are TRBV29-1 and TRBJ2-7; TRBD1 matches 12 bases. The V and J ends lost 4 bases and 4 bases, in that order; junction bases with no gene match: 8. There are 15 residues in the CDR3. The germline V gene encodes CDR1 SQVTM and CDR2 ANQGSEA. The CDR3 DNA reads as TGCAGCGTTGCGCCCGGGACAGGGGGCTTGTACGAGCAGTACTTC. Its protein is CSVAPGTGGLYEQYF.

This clonotype was seen many times. A library prepared for alpha chains yielded this beta chain as an off-target read; its size is of little meaning. The chain combines TRBV2 with TRBJ2-4; 8 bases are shared with TRBD2. Germline V gives CDR1 SNHLY, CDR2 FYNNEI. The CDR3 spans 15 residues. The trim removed 1 base at V and 6 bases at J, leaving 5 bases unmatched. The CDR3 DNA reads TGTGCCAGCAGTGAAGATCTAGCGGGTGTAAACATTCAGTACTTC. As protein: CASSEDLAGVNIQYF.

This clonotype showed up many times. Because this beta chain is a stray read in a library intended to capture alpha chains, its abundance should not be given much weight. The V gene is TRBV9, the J gene TRBJ2-7; 8 positions agree with TRBD1. J gave up 0 bases and V 6 bases, and 8 bases lay outside the gene matches. The CDR3 covers 15 residues. Germline CDR1 SGDLS, CDR2 YYNGEE. CDR3 nucleotide sequence: TGTGCCAGCACCCCCGGACAGGGATCCTCCTACGAGCAGTACTTC. Its protein product is CASTPGQGSSYEQYF.